This T cell receptor beta chain was profiled in a study of T cells in Graves' hyperthyroidism and ophthalmopathy. For the study at large: Peripheral blood samples were taken at initial diagnosis, prior to any treatment.

This clonotype was picked up many times. The CDR3 runs to 15 residues. Trimming pared 2 bases from V and 1 base from J, leaving 10 bases between. RNA transcripts yielded amplified TCR beta CDR3 regions. Primed by the HTBI set, a first-round RT-PCR was run on the TCR CDR3. TCRdb passed the multiplex PCR reads through MiXCR, listing each CDR3 protein once. The sample has 600,000 or so distinct CDR3 sequences; more than 13% are singletons. Lactation, pregnancy, other autoimmune disease or uncontrolled infection led to exclusion of patients. The chain carries TRBV12-3 or TRBV12-4 and TRBJ2-3; D uncertain. The sequencing sample was made of blood. The clonotype was recovered from a woman aged 18-29 years with Graves' ophthalmopathy. The CDR3 sequence: CASSLMEFGTDTQYF. The CDR3 region has the DNA TGTGCCAGCAGTTTAATGGAGTTCGGCACAGATACGCAGTATTTT.